This T cell receptor (beta chain) was documented in a study of OX40 agonist ivuxolimab in advanced cancers. Turning to the study itself: Ivuxolimab, an agonistic anti-OX40 (CD134) antibody, was given to patients. Patients in dose escalation had liver, melanoma, kidney or head and neck cancers.

Remarks on this clone: Its target is unknown.

Blood sampling was done at baseline, cycle 4 day 1, and cycle 7 day 1. General study findings and limits: CD4+ and CD8+ T cells in blood underwent clonal expansion by week 6 at 0.1 to 3.0 mg/kg.

Germline V gives CDR1 LGHNA, CDR2 YNFKEQ. V shed 4 bases and J shed 4 bases, with 11 bases lying between them. This CDR3 contains 14 residues. TCRdb keeps only in-frame clones here, not all; method: immunoSEQ multiplex PCR. The sample consists of over 35,000 clones, more than 70% of them appearing once. This chain links TRBV4-2 with TRBJ1-5; D gene uncertain. This receptor was obtained from an adult with an advanced solid tumor such as melanoma, head and neck, liver or kidney cancer. The material was CD4+ or CD8+ T cells sorted from blood, obtained in a trial of the OX40 agonist ivuxolimab. CDR3 bases: TGTGCCAGCAGCCTTCGACGTGGGAATCAGCCCCAGCATTTT. Translated, it gives CASSLRRGNQPQHF.